These 21 T cell receptor beta chains were all obtained from the same sample, sequenced in a study of cytomegalovirus exposure and HLA in healthy donors. The PCR had 60 Vbeta and 13 Jbeta primers. Profiling relied on immunoSEQ multiplex PCR, and the TCRdb table lists in-frame clones only, not all of them. The sample has some 150,000 clones, around three quarters seen once. The sample was PBMCs. All receptors come from a man younger than 40 in good health and CMV-seronegative.

The chain's CDR3 is CASSPSDRGLREQYF. CDR3 DNA sequence: TGTGCCAGCAGTCCATCGGACAGGGGGCTAAGAGAGCAGTACTTC. The chain recombines TRBV27 with TRBJ2-7, with 11 positions matching TRBD1. Germline trimming cut 5 bases from V and 7 bases from J; bases unmatched to any gene: 10. Germline CDR1 and CDR2: MNHEY and SMNVEV (reference sequence). The length of the CDR3 is 15 residues.

J is TRBJ1-1 and V is TRBV6-1; TRBD1 matches at 10 bases. J was trimmed by 4 bases and V by 8 bases; bases with no gene match: 7. Germline-derived CDR1 and CDR2 are MNHNS and SASEGT. This CDR3 region has 14 residues. CDR3 coding DNA: TGTGCCAGCTTCCTAGGACAGGGGGGCACTGAAGCTTTCTTT. It specifies CASFLGQGGTEAFF.

This clone was found a few times. The chain carries TRBV2 and TRBJ1-1; D unclear. Germline V gene lookup returns CDR1 SNHLY and CDR2 FYNNEI. The CDR3 is 13 residues long. Between the trimmed V and J ends, which lost 4 bases and 1 base, there was a span of 7 bases. CDR3 residues: CASSVAENTEAFF. Written as DNA, the CDR3 is TGTGCCAGCAGTGTGGCGGAGAACACTGAAGCTTTCTTT.

V is TRBV5-1 and J is TRBJ1-3, with TRBD1 matching 7 bases. Germline trimming cut 4 bases from V and 0 bases from J; bases unmatched to any gene: 7. Germline CDR1 reads SGHRS; CDR2 reads YFSETQ. The CDR3 runs 16 residues. CDR3 residues: CASSPQGGGSGNTIYF. The CDR3 DNA reads as TGCGCCAGCAGCCCTCAGGGGGGCGGCTCTGGAAACACCATATATTTT.

The count of this clone is one. At one of its ends the junction is not consistent with the germline gene, which may arise from a read error. This chain links TRBV28 with TRBJ1-5; D may be TRBD1 (6 bases). From germline, CDR1 is MDHEN and CDR2 SYDVKM. The CDR3 covers 15 residues. For the CDR3, the DNA is TGTGCCAGCAGCGCTCCCGAGAGGGGGAATCAGCCCCAGAATTTT. It codes for CASSAPERGNQPQNF.

The V call is TRBV4-1, the J call TRBJ2-7, with TRBD1 as a possible D gene (5 bases). CDR1 and CDR2 (germline): MGHRA, YSYEKL. This CDR3 is 14 amino acids long. V was pared by 5 bases and J by 0 bases, with 11 bases between. The CDR3 DNA is TGCGCCAGCAGCGCGGACATCCCCTCCTACGAGCAGTACTTC. Translated, it gives CASSADIPSYEQYF.

This chain uses TRBV6-5 with TRBJ2-3, with a tentative D call TRBD1 (6 bases). The CDR3 sequence is 16 residues long. Trimming took 2 bases from V and 0 from J, leaving 12 bases between them. Per the germline V gene, CDR1 is MNHEY and CDR2 is SVGAGI. The CDR3 here is CASSYNRDGSTDTQYF. CDR3 bases: TGTGCCAGCAGTTACAACAGGGATGGGAGCACAGATACGCAGTATTTT.

This clone was seen more than once but under ten times. The CDR3 region has the DNA TGTGCCAGCAGTTTAATTGGGAGCCCGAACACTGAAGCTTTCTTT. Its translation is CASSLIGSPNTEAFF. The chain couples TRBV28 to TRBJ1-1, with D uncertain. This CDR3 region has 15 residues. Germline V gene sequence: CDR1 MDHEN, CDR2 SYDVKM. Between the trimmed V and J ends, which lost 2 bases and 1 base, there was a span of 11 bases.

V and J are TRBV25-1 and TRBJ2-3; TRBD2 matches 8 bases. J lost 5 bases, V lost 7 bases, and 11 bases had no gene match. This CDR3 is 15 amino acids long. Germline assignment: CDR1 MGHDK and CDR2 SYGVNS. CDR3 sequence reads: CASTFGGARQDTQYF. The CDR3 region has the DNA TGTGCCAGCACCTTCGGGGGGGCGCGTCAAGATACGCAGTATTTT.

J is TRBJ2-2 and V is TRBV7-3, with TRBD1 identical over 8 bases. J lost 6 bases, V lost 6 bases, and 6 bases had no gene match. The CDR3 has 14 residues. Per germline, CDR1 SGHTA and CDR2 FQGTGA. As DNA, the CDR3 is TGTGCCAGCAGGAGGACAGGGTCGGCCGGGGAGCTGTTTTTT. Translation gives CASRRTGSAGELFF.

The chain carries TRBV4-2 and TRBJ2-1, with 12 bases that match TRBD2. The V gene end was trimmed by 0 bases and the J gene end by 10 bases; junction bases not matched to a gene: 4. The length of the CDR3 is 15 residues. Germline V gene sequence: CDR1 LGHNA, CDR2 YNFKEQ. The CDR3 bases are TGTGCCAGCAGCCAAGAGCTAGCGGGAGGGCGGGAGCAGTTCTTC. This codes for CASSQELAGGREQFF.

The chain joins TRBV7-9 to TRBJ1-2; 7 bases line up with TRBD1. The CDR3 spans 16 residues. Unmatched junction bases numbered 10, after V lost 2 bases and J lost 4 bases. Germline CDR1 reads SEHNR; CDR2 reads FQNEAQ (reference sequence). CDR3 loop: CASSLRSQGPGYGYTF. The CDR3 coding sequence is TGTGCCAGCAGCTTAAGGTCACAGGGGCCTGGCTATGGCTACACCTTC.

This clone was found a few times. This sequence joins TRBV19 and TRBJ1-1, with unresolved D. V lost 4 bases to trimming and J lost 1 base, with 13 bases between them. Germline V lookup: CDR1 LNHDA, CDR2 SQIVND (reference sequence). The CDR3 loop spans 15 amino acids. The chain's CDR3 is CASSTQGGGNTEAFF. CDR3 nucleotide sequence: TGTGCCAGTAGTACCCAAGGTGGAGGGAACACTGAAGCTTTCTTT.

The chain couples TRBV11-2 to TRBJ2-2, with 8 bases matching TRBD2. With V trimmed by 3 bases and J by 5 bases, 5 bases remained unmatched. CDR3 size: 15 residues. Germline CDR1 reads SGHAT; CDR2 reads FQNNGV. CDR3 sequence reads: CASSLGLVGTGELFF. The CDR3 nucleotides read TGTGCCAGCAGCTTGGGACTAGTGGGAACCGGGGAGCTGTTTTTT.

This clone was detected once. The rearrangement joins TRBV28 to TRBJ1-2, with unresolved D. The CDR3 extends over 13 amino acids. The V end was cut by 7 bases, the J end by 1 base, with 10 bases between. Per germline, CDR1 MDHEN and CDR2 SYDVKM. DNA for the CDR3: TGTGCCAGCACGTGGGCCGGTAACTATGGCTACACCTTC. It specifies CASTWAGNYGYTF.

This clone has just a few counts. The V and J genes are TRBV19 and TRBJ1-5; 8 nucleotides match TRBD1. Germline lookup yields CDR1 LNHDA and CDR2 SQIVND (reference sequence). Trimming cost V 4 bases and J 6 bases; bases outside gene matches: 14. The CDR3 sequence is 17 residues long. As DNA, the CDR3 is TGTGCCAGTAGTAGGATCGAAGCAGGGGGCCGGCGTCAGCCCCAGCATTTT. It translates to CASSRIEAGGRRQPQHF.

This chain joins TRBV6-5 and TRBJ2-5, with 8 bases matching TRBD1. V lost 7 bases and J lost 3; bases outside the gene matches: 4. CDR3 length: 13 residues. CDR1 is MNHEY, CDR2 SVGAGI, per germline. The CDR3 spells CASKKQGEETQYF. The CDR3 DNA reads as TGTGCCAGCAAAAAACAGGGGGAAGAGACCCAGTACTTC.

This chain joins TRBV19 and TRBJ1-1; D is possibly TRBD1 (5 bases). Between the trimmed V and J ends, which lost 5 bases and 3 bases, there was a span of 10 bases. Germline V gene sequence: CDR1 LNHDA, CDR2 SQIVND (reference sequence). This CDR3 is built from 13 residues. CDR3 sequence (DNA): TGTGCCAGTAGTTCCCGACAGTACACTGAAGCTTTCTTT. Translation: CASSSRQYTEAFF.

This chain's CDR3 is CASRGQGYETQYF. In nucleotides, the CDR3 is TGTGCCAGCAGGGGACAGGGTTACGAGACCCAGTACTTC. The chain carries TRBV6-5 and TRBJ2-5; TRBD1 agrees at 9 bases. The CDR3 is 13 amino acids. Germline values: CDR1 MNHEY, CDR2 SVGAGI. V gave up 6 bases and J gave up 5 bases; unmatched junction bases: 4.

Concerning this clone itself: At one of its ends the junction is not consistent with the germline gene, which may arise from a read error. The chain joins TRBV7-7 to TRBJ2-3, with a tentative D call TRBD2 (5 bases). The CDR3 is 13 residues long. Germline V gene sequence: CDR1 SSHAT, CDR2 FNYEAQ (reference sequence). The CDR3 reads CASSLGGTDTQYF. The CDR3 DNA follows: TGTGCTAGCAGCCTCGGGGGCACAGATACGCAGTATTTT.

V usage is TRBV29-1 and J usage is TRBJ2-3, with D maybe TRBD2 (6 bases). The germline V and J ends were trimmed by 7 bases and 0 bases, with 20 bases remaining between them. The CDR3 is 16 residues long. Germline-derived CDR1 and CDR2 are SQVTM and ANQGSEA. CDR3: CSGMGTSIASTDTQYF. The CDR3 DNA reads as TGCAGCGGGATGGGGACTTCTATAGCTAGCACAGATACGCAGTATTTT.